This TCR beta chain was obtained from a study of shared clonotypes between healthy human individuals. Using immunoSEQ multiplex PCR, the repertoire was profiled, and TCRdb retains in-frame clones only, with some absent. This sample carries more than 2 million clones, approximately 96% of them seen once, and the ten largest clones take around 0.13%. V was pared by 0 bases and J by 4 bases, with 12 bases between. The CDR3 extends over 15 amino acids. The germline V gene encodes CDR1 SGDLS and CDR2 YYNGEE. Sequencing was performed on naive CD4+ T cells sorted from blood. As to subset: CD45RA+ positively selected. The chain combines TRBV9 with TRBJ2-3; D is unclear. The sequence was obtained from a man aged 18 to 29 in good health. In DNA, the CDR3 is TGTGCCAGCAGCGTAGAAGGGAAGAGCGCAGATACGCAGTATTTT. Amino acids: CASSVEGKSADTQYF.